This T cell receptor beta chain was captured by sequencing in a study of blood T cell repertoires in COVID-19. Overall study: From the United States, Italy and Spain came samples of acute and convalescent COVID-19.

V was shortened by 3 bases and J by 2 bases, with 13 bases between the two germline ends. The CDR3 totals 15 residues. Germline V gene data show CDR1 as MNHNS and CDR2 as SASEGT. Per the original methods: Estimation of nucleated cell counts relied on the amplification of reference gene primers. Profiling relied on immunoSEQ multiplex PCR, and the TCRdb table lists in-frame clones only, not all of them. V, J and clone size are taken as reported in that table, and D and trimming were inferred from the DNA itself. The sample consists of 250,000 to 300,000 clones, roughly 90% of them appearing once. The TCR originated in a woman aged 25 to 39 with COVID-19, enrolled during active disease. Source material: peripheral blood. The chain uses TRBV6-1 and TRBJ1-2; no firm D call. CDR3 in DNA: TGTGCCAGCAGTGATCGTTGGGGAGTGAACTATGGCTACACCTTC. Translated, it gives CASSDRWGVNYGYTF.